Listed here is a single T cell receptor beta chain. The data were obtained in a study of blood T cell repertoires in COVID-19. Germline values: CDR1 MDHEN, CDR2 SYDVKM. V lost 6 bases to trimming and J lost 5 bases; unmatched junction nucleotides: 9. This CDR3 has 14 amino acids. The repertoire was sequenced with immunoSEQ multiplex PCR; TCRdb's copy has only in-frame clones and lacks some. This sample yields about 300,000 clones, of which around 85% are seen a single time; roughly 2.5% belongs to the top ten. The chain links TRBV28 to TRBJ1-1, with TRBD1 matching over 7 bases. The sample taken for sequencing was PBMCs or T cells enriched from blood (not recorded which). This receptor was taken from a woman aged 50 to 60 who had recovered from COVID-19. The CDR3 DNA follows: TGTGCCAGCAGCGAGGGGGCAGGGTCTACTGAAGCTTTCTTT. This codes for CASSEGAGSTEAFF.